A single sample gave rise to the 5 T cell receptor beta chains below, sequenced in a study of shared clonotypes between healthy human individuals. Profiling relied on immunoSEQ multiplex PCR, and the TCRdb table lists in-frame clones only, not all of them. The table has some 2,100,000 clones, roughly 91% seen once. The naive CD8 subset, CD45RO-negative cells positively selected for CCR7, excluded terminally differentiated effector memory CD45RA+ cells. Sequencing was done on a sample of naive CD8+ T cells from PBMCs. These receptors all stem from a man younger than 35 in good health. Some clones in this sample may be carry-over from other donors' samples.

The V call is TRBV18, the J call TRBJ2-7; D unresolved. V was shortened by 0 bases and J by 2 bases, with 11 bases between the two germline ends. The CDR3 spans 15 residues. The germline V gene has CDR1 KGHSH and CDR2 LQKENI. The CDR3 sequence is CASSPPLGSAYEQYF. The CDR3 DNA follows: TGTGCCAGCTCACCACCCCTGGGCAGTGCCTACGAGCAGTACTTC.

This chain connects TRBV27 to TRBJ2-5; perhaps TRBD1 as D (5 bases). V lost 0 bases and J lost 0, with 11 bases in between. The germline CDR1 and CDR2 sequences are MNHEY and SMNVEV (reference sequence). The CDR3 has 16 amino acids. Here the CDR3 DNA reads TGTGCCAGCAGTTTATCGCAGGGCGGTTACCAAGAGACCCAGTACTTC. This encodes CASSLSQGGYQETQYF.

This rearrangement joins TRBV28 to TRBJ2-7, with 9 positions matching TRBD1. This CDR3 region has 16 residues. The V and J ends lost 1 base and 3 bases, in that order; junction bases with no gene match: 7. The germline V gene has CDR1 MDHEN and CDR2 SYDVKM. The CDR3 nucleotides are TGTGCCAGCAGTTTATCGCCGACAGGGGGGATCTACGAGCAGTACTTC. Its protein product is CASSLSPTGGIYEQYF.

As to this clone: The same CDR3 arises from other DNA sequences in this sample as well. The V call is TRBV19, the J call TRBJ2-2; D gene unclear. Germline values: CDR1 LNHDA, CDR2 SQIVND (reference sequence). The CDR3 covers 11 residues. V was clipped by 7 bases and J by 3 bases, with 3 bases between them. The CDR3 region has the DNA TGTGCCAGTACGGACACCGGGGAGCTGTTTTTT. It encodes CASTDTGELFF.

This clone was recorded only once. The chain uses TRBV10-3 and TRBJ2-1; D is ambiguous. V lost 6 bases to trimming and J lost 3 bases, with 9 bases between them. Germline loops: CDR1 ENHRY, CDR2 SYGVKD. The CDR3 spans 13 residues. CDR3 coding DNA: TGTGCCATCAGGCGGATTGACTACAATGAGCAGTTCTTC. Amino acid sequence: CAIRRIDYNEQFF.